This TCR beta chain was identified during a study of response to subunit inactivated influenza vaccine. Study-level results: Few additional T cells are recruited per seasonal influenza vaccination, authors suggested.

A word on this clonotype: Antigen unknown.

The length of the CDR3 is 13 residues. Germline assignment: CDR1 MNHEY and CDR2 SVGEGT. V trimming: 2 bases; J trimming: 7 bases; junction bases outside the gene matches: 4. TCRdb processed the RT-PCR reads anew with MiXCR; each CDR3 protein has one entry. The top ten hold more than 8.5% of the sample, which has more than 700,000 distinct CDR3 sequences, approximately 22% seen once. This receptor was identified in a man aged 50 to 60 who received an inactivated influenza vaccine. Source: PBMCs from blood, taken 5 to 6 days after vaccination. V is TRBV6-2 or TRBV6-3 and J is TRBJ2-7, with 8 bases matching TRBD1. This chain's CDR3 is CASSYAGGWEQYF. The CDR3 nucleotides are TGTGCCAGCAGTTACGCAGGGGGCTGGGAGCAGTACTTC.